Below, 10 T cell receptor beta chains from the same sample are listed, as sequenced in a study of regulatory T cells in long-lasting Graves disease. Time point specified: persistent/refractory GD, antithyroid drugs over 5 years with positive TRAb. There was RNA extracted from PBMCs, and the TCR library was made from it. HTBI primers from iRepertoire and Arm-PCR of CDR3 regions yielded the TCR beta libraries. TCRdb re-derived calls from the multiplex PCR reads in MiXCR, one entry per CDR3 protein. The profile shows hundreds of thousands of distinct CDR3 sequences, under 25% of them singletons. The sequencing used peripheral blood mononuclear cells (PBMCs), collected when the disease was refractory, from a patient treated with antithyroid drugs. The receptor set was obtained from a female donor with Graves disease.

This clonotype has at least ten counts. The J gene is TRBJ2-1, the V gene TRBV24-1; 8 nucleotides agree with TRBD2. The V segment lost 5 bases and the J segment 4 bases; nucleotides outside the gene matches: 3. Germline lookup yields CDR1 KGHDR and CDR2 SFDVKD. The CDR3 has 14 residues. The CDR3 protein is CATSGIAGYNEQFF. Written as DNA, the CDR3 is TGTGCCACCAGTGGGATAGCGGGGTACAATGAGCAGTTCTTC.

This clonotype was seen at least ten times. J is TRBJ2-7 and V is TRBV20-1; 8 bases are a match to TRBD2. CDR3 size: 13 residues. CDR1 DFQATT and CDR2 SNEGSKA come from the germline V gene (reference sequence). With 5 bases clipped from V and 0 bases from J, the junction kept 3 bases outside the gene matches. The DNA for the CDR3 is TGCAGTGCTTTAAGCGGGAGCTCCTACGAGCAGTACTTC. Its protein is CSALSGSSYEQYF.

There are many counts of this clonotype. The V gene is TRBV6-1, the J gene TRBJ2-2, with 11 bases that match TRBD1. V dropped 6 bases and J dropped 7; count of bases not matched to a gene: 4. Germline lookup yields CDR1 MNHNS and CDR2 SASEGT. CDR3 length: 14 residues. Here the CDR3 DNA reads TGTGCCAGCAGAGGGACAGGGGGTTACGGGGAGCTGTTTTTT. It codes for CASRGTGGYGELFF.

This clonotype has at least ten counts. The V gene is TRBV28, the J gene TRBJ2-7; 10 bases fit TRBD2. The CDR3 consists of 14 residues. In germline, CDR1 is MDHEN, CDR2 SYDVKM. The trim removed 4 bases at V and 4 bases at J, leaving 4 bases unmatched. In DNA form, the CDR3 reads TGTGCCAGCAGTTCTAGCGGGAGTCCTTACGAGCAGTACTTC. Protein: CASSSSGSPYEQYF.

This clonotype turned up a few times. This chain joins TRBV6-2 or TRBV6-3 and TRBJ2-5; TRBD2 is a possible D gene (7 bases). The CDR3 is 12 amino acids. From germline, CDR1 is MNHEY and CDR2 SVGEGT. Deletions cut 6 bases from V and 12 bases from J, with 17 bases between. The CDR3 here is CASSPTGGREYF. The CDR3 DNA reads TGTGCCAGCAGCCCCACGGGGGGCCGGGAGTACTTC.

This clonotype has ten or more counts. The chain recombines TRBV28 with TRBJ1-4; 9 nucleotides agree with TRBD1. V lost 6 bases, J lost 6 bases, and 11 bases stayed unmatched. CDR1 and CDR2 (germline): MDHEN, SYDVKM. The CDR3 covers 16 residues. This CDR3 reads CASRIGQDRGHEKLFF. In DNA, the CDR3 is TGTGCCAGCAGAATTGGACAGGACAGGGGACATGAAAAACTGTTTTTT.

The chain combines TRBV20-1 with TRBJ2-7; weak D call: TRBD2 (5 bases). This CDR3 has 16 amino acids. V gave up 0 bases and J gave up 1 base, with 16 bases separating them. From germline, CDR1 is DFQATT and CDR2 SNEGSKA (reference sequence). CDR3 in amino acids: CSARDLRLAISYEQYF. As DNA, the CDR3 is TGCAGTGCTAGAGATCTACGGCTAGCTATTTCCTACGAGCAGTACTTC.

In the case of this clonotype: A read error may produce the germline difference seen at one junction end. The V and J genes are TRBV28 and TRBJ2-7, with 7 bases matching TRBD2. The CDR3 has 13 residues. The germline V gene has CDR1 MDHEN and CDR2 SYDVKM. CDR3 coding DNA: TGTGCCAGCAGCGCTAGCGGCTCCTACGGGCAGTACTTC. Encoded protein: CASSASGSYGQYF. Full variable domain (remainder filled in from reference TRBV28 and TRBJ2-7): DVKVTQSSRYLVKRTGEKVFLECVQDMDHENMFWYRQDPGLGLRLIYFSYDVKMKEKGDIPEGYSVSREKKERFSLILESASTNQTSMYLCASSASGSYGQYFGPGTRLTVT.

In this sample, this clonotype turned up a few times. This rearrangement joins TRBV28 to TRBJ2-7; D perhaps matches TRBD2 (6 bases). Per germline, CDR1 MDHEN and CDR2 SYDVKM. CDR3 size: 13 residues. V was shortened by 4 bases and J by 6 bases, with 13 bases between the two germline ends. The CDR3 bases are TGTGCCAGCAGTTATAGAGACGGGGGCGAGCAGTACTTC. Translation: CASSYRDGGEQYF.

This clonotype was detected many times. J is TRBJ2-7 and V is TRBV27, with 8 nucleotides matching TRBD2. CDR1 is MNHEY and CDR2 is SMNVEV in the germline V gene (reference sequence). This CDR3 has 14 amino acids. Losses at the gene ends were 4 bases for V and 12 bases for J; bases not matched to a gene: 14. CDR3 residues: CASSYPWQRETLYF. CDR3 nucleotides: TGTGCCAGCAGTTACCCGTGGCAGCGGGAGACTTTGTACTTC.